Listed here are 13 T cell receptor beta chains from one sample, sequenced in a study of T cell responses to AZD1222 COVID-19 vaccine. Assay: immunoSEQ multiplex PCR; the TCRdb copy retains only in-frame clones and omits some. The repertoire holds under 200,000 clones, just over 90% seen once, with around 3.6% in the top ten. This sample comprised peripheral blood, obtained 28 days after the second dose of the MenACWY control vaccine. These TCRs come from an adult who received the MenACWY meningococcal vaccine as a control.

The chain employs TRBV27 and TRBJ2-6; D gene ambiguous. Trimming pared 2 bases from V and 0 bases from J, leaving 5 bases between. CDR3 length: 15 residues. From germline, CDR1 is MNHEY and CDR2 SMNVEV (reference sequence). The CDR3 DNA sequence: TGTGCCAGCAGTTTAGGGATCTCTGGGGCCAACGTCCTGACTTTC. Translating it yields CASSLGISGANVLTF.

Comment on this clone: Within the sample, other DNA sequences also encode this same CDR3. The DNA of the CDR3 is TGTGCCAGCAGCCAAGGTCAGGGGGCGTCAGGCTACACCTTC. Amino acid sequence: CASSQGQGASGYTF. The chain employs TRBV3-1 (or the pseudogene TRBV3-2) and TRBJ1-2, with TRBD1 identical over 8 bases. J lost 8 bases, V lost 1 base, and 6 bases had no gene match. CDR1 LGHDT and CDR2 YNNKEL come from the germline V gene (reference sequence). The CDR3 is made up of 14 amino acids.

This chain links TRBV5-1 with TRBJ1-5, with 8 bases aligning to TRBD1. CDR1 and CDR2 from the germline V gene are SGHRS and YFSETQ. The trim removed 5 bases at V and 1 base at J, leaving 8 bases unmatched. The CDR3 loop spans 16 amino acids. CDR3 nucleotide sequence: TGCGCCAGCAGTGTCGGGACAGGCTTGAGCAATCAGCCCCAGCATTTT. Its protein is CASSVGTGLSNQPQHF.

The chain is built from TRBV18 and TRBJ1-2, with a weak D call TRBD1 (6 bases). The germline V and J ends were trimmed by 2 bases and 2 bases, with 9 bases remaining between them. Germline V gene data show CDR1 as KGHSH and CDR2 as LQKENI. The CDR3 is 14 amino acids. The CDR3 region is CASSPAGVNYGYTF. The CDR3 bases are TGTGCCAGCTCACCAGCAGGGGTCAACTATGGCTACACCTTC.

V gene TRBV6-5 combines with J gene TRBJ1-2; perhaps TRBD1 as D (6 bases). Germline V gene lookup returns CDR1 MNHEY and CDR2 SVGAGI. The CDR3 has 15 residues. V was cut by 0 bases and J by 8 bases, with 16 bases left in between. CDR3 region: CASSYSRLRGDGYTF. CDR3 DNA sequence: TGTGCCAGCAGTTACTCGAGGCTCAGGGGAGACGGCTACACCTTC.

The chain uses TRBV6-6 and TRBJ1-2; D unclear. The V gene's germline CDR1 is MNHNY and CDR2 SVGAGI (reference sequence). This CDR3 is 15 amino acids long. Trimming pared 1 base from V and 1 base from J, leaving 10 bases between. This CDR3 is CASSYWSASNYGYTF. CDR3 in DNA: TGTGCCAGCAGTTACTGGTCAGCAAGTAACTATGGCTACACCTTC.

This chain joins TRBV21-1 and TRBJ1-6; the DNA was not compared with TRBD1, the D call given in the table. TRBV21-1 is listed as a pseudogene. CDR3 length equals 14 residues. CDR3 sequence: CASSNRDRDLSLHF. CDR3 DNA sequence: TGTGCCAGCAGCAACCGGGACAGGGATTTGTCCCTCCACTTT.

The chain combines TRBV6-5 with TRBJ1-5, with TRBD1 matching over 9 bases. The CDR3 extends over 14 amino acids. Looked up from germline, CDR1 is MNHEY and CDR2 is SVGAGI. The J segment lost 4 bases and the V segment lost 8 bases, leaving 6 bases of the junction unmatched. The CDR3 is CASWGQGLNQPQHF. The CDR3 region has the DNA TGTGCCAGCTGGGGACAGGGCCTAAATCAGCCCCAGCATTTT.

This chain links TRBV25-1 with TRBJ1-6; D not certain. CDR1 MGHDK and CDR2 SYGVNS come from the germline V gene. The CDR3 consists of 15 residues. Trimming left V 3 bases short and J 6 bases short, with 12 bases between. The chain's CDR3 is CASSEGMWTNSPLHF. CDR3 coding DNA: TGTGCCAGCAGTGAGGGGATGTGGACTAATTCACCCCTCCACTTT.

The CDR3 DNA reads as TGTGCCAGCAACCCCCGCGGCGGTGGCTACACCTTC. Its protein product is CASNPRGGGYTF. This chain uses TRBV19 with TRBJ1-2; D is unresolved. There are 12 residues in the CDR3. Trimming cost V 9 bases and J 7 bases, with 15 bases left between them. Germline-derived CDR1 and CDR2 are LNHDA and SQIVND (reference sequence).

The J gene is TRBJ1-3, the V gene TRBV9; 7 bases map to TRBD1. V dropped 2 bases and J dropped 0; count of bases not matched to a gene: 5. Germline V CDR1 and CDR2: SGDLS, YYNGEE. CDR3 length: 16 residues. The CDR3 spells CASSVQDRDSGNTIYF. The CDR3, as DNA: TGTGCCAGCAGCGTCCAAGACAGGGACTCTGGAAACACCATATATTTT.

The chain has TRBV14 and TRBJ2-1, with 7 bases lining up with TRBD2. Germline lookup yields CDR1 SGHDN and CDR2 FVKESK. The CDR3 sequence is 15 residues long. Trimming took 10 bases from V and 3 from J; bases not matched to a gene: 12. The CDR3 reads CATREREGLYNEQFF. The CDR3, as DNA: TGTGCCACCAGGGAGAGGGAGGGCCTCTACAATGAGCAGTTCTTC.

This CDR3 reads CASRRTSGRVEQYF. CDR3 coding DNA: TGCGCCAGCAGAAGGACTAGCGGGAGGGTTGAGCAGTACTTC. The chain combines TRBV5-1 with TRBJ2-7; 15 nucleotides agree with TRBD2. CDR1 and CDR2 from the germline V gene are SGHRS and YFSETQ. The CDR3 runs to 14 residues. With V trimmed by 5 bases and J by 7 bases, 4 bases remained unmatched.